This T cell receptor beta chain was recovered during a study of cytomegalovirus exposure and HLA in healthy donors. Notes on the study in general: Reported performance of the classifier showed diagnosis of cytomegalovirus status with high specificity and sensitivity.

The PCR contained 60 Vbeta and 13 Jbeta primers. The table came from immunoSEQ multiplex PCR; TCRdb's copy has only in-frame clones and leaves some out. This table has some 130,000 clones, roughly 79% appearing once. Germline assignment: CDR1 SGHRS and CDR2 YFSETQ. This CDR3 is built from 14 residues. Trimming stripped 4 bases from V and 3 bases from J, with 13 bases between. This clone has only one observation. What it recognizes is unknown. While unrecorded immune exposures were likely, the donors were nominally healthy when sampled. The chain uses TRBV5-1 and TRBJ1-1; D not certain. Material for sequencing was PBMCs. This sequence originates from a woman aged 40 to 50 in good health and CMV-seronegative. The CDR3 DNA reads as TGCGCCAGCAGCCCGGGGAGAAGGGACACTGAAGCTTTCTTT. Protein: CASSPGRRDTEAFF. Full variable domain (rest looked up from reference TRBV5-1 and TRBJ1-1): KAGVTQTPRYLIKTRGQQVTLSCSPISGHRSVSWYQQTPGQGLQFLFEYFSETQRNKGNFPGRFSGRQFSNSRSEMNVSTLELGDSALYLCASSPGRRDTEAFFGQGTRLTVV.